The text below deals with one T cell receptor (beta chain). Its target is not known. The data stem from a study of a mutant IDH1 vaccine in newly diagnosed glioma. Time point meaning: week 47, end of study. Vaccine doses each comprised 300 ug of mutant IDH1 20-mer peptide, with topical imiquimod. Looked up from germline, CDR1 is MNHEY and CDR2 is SMNVEV (reference sequence). The CDR3 has 17 residues. V lost 2 bases, J lost 3 bases, and 9 bases stayed unmatched. Clones were sequenced by immunoSEQ multiplex PCR, and TCRdb holds only the in-frame ones, with some missing. Here the sample spans tens of thousands of clones, about 80% being singletons.

The receptor was derived from a woman between 40 and 50 years old with glioma. Some clones in this sample may be carry-over from other donors' samples. This chain connects TRBV27 to TRBJ2-2; 7 bases are shared with TRBD1. The source material was PBMCs, sampled from a glioma patient whose treatment included an IDH1 peptide vaccine. CDR3 sequence (DNA): TGTGCCAGCAGTTTAACTGTCGACAGGGTCCACACCGGGGAGCTGTTTTTT. It encodes CASSLTVDRVHTGELFF.